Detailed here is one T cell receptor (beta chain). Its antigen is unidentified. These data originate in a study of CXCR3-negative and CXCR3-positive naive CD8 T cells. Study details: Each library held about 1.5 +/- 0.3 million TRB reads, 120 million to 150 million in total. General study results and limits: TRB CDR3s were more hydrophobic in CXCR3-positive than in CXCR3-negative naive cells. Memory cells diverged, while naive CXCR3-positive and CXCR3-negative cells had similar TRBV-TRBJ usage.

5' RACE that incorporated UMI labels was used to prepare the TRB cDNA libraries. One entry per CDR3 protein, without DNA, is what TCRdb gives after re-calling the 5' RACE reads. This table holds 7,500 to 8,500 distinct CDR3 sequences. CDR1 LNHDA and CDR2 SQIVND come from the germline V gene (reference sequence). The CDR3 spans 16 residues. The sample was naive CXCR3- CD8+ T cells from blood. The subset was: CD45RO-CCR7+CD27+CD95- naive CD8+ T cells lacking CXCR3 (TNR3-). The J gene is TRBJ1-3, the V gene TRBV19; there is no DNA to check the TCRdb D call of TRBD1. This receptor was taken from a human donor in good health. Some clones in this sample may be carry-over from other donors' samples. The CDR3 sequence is CASSPRGTPVGNTIYF.